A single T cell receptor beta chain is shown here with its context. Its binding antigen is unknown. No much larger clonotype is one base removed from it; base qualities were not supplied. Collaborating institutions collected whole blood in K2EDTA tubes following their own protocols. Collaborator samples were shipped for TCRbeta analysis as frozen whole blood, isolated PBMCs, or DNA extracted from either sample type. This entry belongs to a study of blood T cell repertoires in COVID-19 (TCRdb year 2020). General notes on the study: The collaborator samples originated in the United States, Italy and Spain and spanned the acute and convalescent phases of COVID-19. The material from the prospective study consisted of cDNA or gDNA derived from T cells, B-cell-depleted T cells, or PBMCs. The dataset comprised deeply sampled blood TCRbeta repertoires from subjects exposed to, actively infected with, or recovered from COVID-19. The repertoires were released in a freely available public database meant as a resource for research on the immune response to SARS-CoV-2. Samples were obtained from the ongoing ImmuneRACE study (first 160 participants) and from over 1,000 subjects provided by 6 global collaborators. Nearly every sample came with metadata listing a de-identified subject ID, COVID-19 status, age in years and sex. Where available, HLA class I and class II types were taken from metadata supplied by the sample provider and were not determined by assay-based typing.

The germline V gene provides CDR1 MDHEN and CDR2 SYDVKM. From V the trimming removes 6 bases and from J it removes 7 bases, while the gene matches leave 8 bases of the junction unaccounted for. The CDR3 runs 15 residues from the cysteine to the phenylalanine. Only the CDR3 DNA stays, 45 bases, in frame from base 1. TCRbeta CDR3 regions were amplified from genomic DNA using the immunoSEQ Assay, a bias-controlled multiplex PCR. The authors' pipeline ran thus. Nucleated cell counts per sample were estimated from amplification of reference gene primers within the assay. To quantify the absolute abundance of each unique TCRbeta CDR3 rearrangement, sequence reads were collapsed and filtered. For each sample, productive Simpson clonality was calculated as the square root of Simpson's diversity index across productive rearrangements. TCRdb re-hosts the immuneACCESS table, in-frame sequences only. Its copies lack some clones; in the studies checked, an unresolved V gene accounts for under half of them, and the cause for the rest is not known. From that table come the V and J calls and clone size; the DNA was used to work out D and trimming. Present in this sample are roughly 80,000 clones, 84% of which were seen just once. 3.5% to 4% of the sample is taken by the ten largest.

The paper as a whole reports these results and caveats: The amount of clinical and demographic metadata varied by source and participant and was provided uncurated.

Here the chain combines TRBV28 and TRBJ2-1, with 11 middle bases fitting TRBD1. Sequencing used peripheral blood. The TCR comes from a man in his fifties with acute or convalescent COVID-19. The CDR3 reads CASSPRDRGYNEQFF. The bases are TGTGCCAGCAGCCCCCGGGACAGGGGGTATAATGAGCAGTTCTTC.